The rows below give T cell receptor beta chains drawn from one sample of a study of cytomegalovirus exposure and HLA in healthy donors. Sequencing was performed with immunoSEQ multiplex PCR; in TCRdb, only in-frame clones are kept and a portion is missing. The sample holds under 250,000 clones; about 80% are singletons and the top ten take roughly 7.4%. The sequencing sample was made of PBMCs. Every receptor here comes from a woman between 55 and 75 years old in good health and CMV-seropositive. Both conserved end residues are part of each CDR3. D genes are given only for firm matches. For some rows the clone size is stated as once, few or many, or as a class when expanded; others skip it.

V gene	clone size	D gene	CDR3 length	J gene	CDR3 DNA	CDR3 protein
TRBV10-3	-	TRBD1	15	TRBJ1-6	TGTGCCATCAGGGAGGGACAGCAGATTAATTCACCCCTCCACTTT	CAIREGQQINSPLHF
TRBV30	-	TRBD1	13	TRBJ1-2	TGTGCCTGGAGTTTAGGGGGCTTCTATGGCTACACCTTC	CAWSLGGFYGYTF
TRBV28	-	TRBD1	16	TRBJ2-2	TGTGCCAGCAGAAAAACCGGGACAGGGGCCACCGGGGAGCTGTTTTTT	CASRKTGTGATGELFF
TRBV5-4	-	TRBD1	16	TRBJ2-7	TGTGCCAGCAGCATCTACCACCTTCGGGACAGAGACGAGCAGTACTTC	CASSIYHLRDRDEQYF
TRBV28	-	TRBD2	17	TRBJ2-1	TGTGCCAGCAGTTTAGTCCTATCGGGAGGGTCATACAATGAGCAGTTCTTC	CASSLVLSGGSYNEQFF
TRBV7-9	-	-	14	TRBJ2-7	TGTGCCAGCAGCTTAGGCGACAGGACCTACTCGCAGTACTTC	CASSLGDRTYSQYF
TRBV15	-	-	14	TRBJ2-1	TGTGCCACCAGCAGGAAGGGGGTGGACAATGAGCAGTTCTTC	CATSRKGVDNEQFF
TRBV18	-	TRBD2	17	TRBJ2-3	TGTGCCAGCTCACCGACTAGCGGGAGGCCTAGCACAGATACGCAGTATTTT	CASSPTSGRPSTDTQYF
TRBV19	-	TRBD1	15	TRBJ1-1	TGTGCCAGTAGTATTAGGACAGGTATGGACACTGAAGCTTTCTTT	CASSIRTGMDTEAFF
TRBV29-1	-	-	10	TRBJ2-1	TGCAGCGCCTCCTTAGAGGAGCAGTTCTTC	CSASLEEQFF
TRBV27	-	-	18	TRBJ2-5	TGTGCCAGCAGTCCATATTACCCGAACAGGGCCGCAGGAGAGACCCAGTACTTC	CASSPYYPNRAAGETQYF
TRBV6-1	once	TRBD1	14	TRBJ1-3	TGTGCCACTAGGGGACAGGGCGCTGGAAACACCATATATTTT	CATRGQGAGNTIYF
TRBV19	few	-	14	TRBJ2-7	TGTGCCAGTAGTAATCTTGGGGGCTACTACGAGCAGTACTTC	CASSNLGGYYEQYF
TRBV6-6	-	TRBD1	15	TRBJ1-5	TGTGCCAGCACCCCTGGACAGGTTAGCAATCAGCCCCAGCATTTT	CASTPGQVSNQPQHF
TRBV7-2	-	-	15	TRBJ2-4	TGTGCCAGCAGCCCTAGGCCACAGGGGGGGAACATTCAGTACTTC	CASSPRPQGGNIQYF
TRBV18	few	-	14	TRBJ2-5	TGTGCCAGCTCACCAGGTGACACCAGGGAGACCCAGTACTTC	CASSPGDTRETQYF
TRBV5-6	-	-	14	TRBJ1-5	TGTGCCAGCAGCTTGGGACACGGCAATCAGCCCCAGCATTTT	CASSLGHGNQPQHF
TRBV12-5	-	-	12	TRBJ2-7	TGTGCTAGTGGTCCCCCAGGTGACGAGCAGTACTTC	CASGPPGDEQYF
TRBV5-1	few	TRBD1	15	TRBJ2-3	TGCGCCAGCAGGATACAGGGGATAGAAACAGATACGCAGTATTTT	CASRIQGIETDTQYF
TRBV29-1	-	-	11	TRBJ2-3	TGCAGCGTTGACTCCTCCGATACGCAGTATTTT	CSVDSSDTQYF
TRBV19	few	TRBD1	12	TRBJ1-1	TGTGCCAGTATCGACAGGGTTCGGGAAGCTTTCTTT	CASIDRVREAFF
TRBV2	-	-	12	TRBJ2-5	TGTGCCAGCAGTTACAGGGTAGAGACCCAGTACTTC	CASSYRVETQYF
TRBV28	-	-	16	TRBJ1-2	TGTGCCAGCAGTTTAACCTTCCCCCCCGGGGGACTAGGCTACACCTTC	CASSLTFPPGGLGYTF
TRBV19	few	-	14	TRBJ2-7	TGTGCCAGTAGAACTATGGACAGCCCCTACGAGCAGTACTTC	CASRTMDSPYEQYF
TRBV7-9	-	-	16	TRBJ1-4	TGTGCCAGCAGCTTAATCCGAGGGACAACTAATGAAAAACTGTTTTTT	CASSLIRGTTNEKLFF
TRBV5-1	-	TRBD1	14	TRBJ2-3	TGCGCCAGCAGCTTGGGACAGGGGAAAGATACGCAGTATTTT	CASSLGQGKDTQYF
TRBV28	-	TRBD2	17	TRBJ2-3	TGTGCCAGCAGTTTTCTTAGCGGGAGGGGGAGCACAGATACGCAGTATTTT	CASSFLSGRGSTDTQYF
TRBV9	-	-	15	TRBJ1-2	TGTGCCAGCAGAGAAGGTCAGGGCGTAGGCTATGGCTACACCTTC	CASREGQGVGYGYTF
TRBV7-2	-	-	17	TRBJ2-5	TGTGCCAGCAGCCTAGAGACTGTCCTCTCACTCGGAGAGACCCAGTACTTC	CASSLETVLSLGETQYF
TRBV5-1	-	TRBD1	12	TRBJ1-2	TGCGCCAGCAGCTCCAGGGGGCTTGGCTACACCTTC	CASSSRGLGYTF
TRBV7-8	-	TRBD1	12	TRBJ2-1	TGTGCCAGCAGCTCGACAGGGAATGAGCAGTTCTTC	CASSSTGNEQFF
TRBV9	-	TRBD1	15	TRBJ2-1	TGTGCCAGCAGCCCCTCCGGGACAGCCTACAATGAGCAGTTCTTC	CASSPSGTAYNEQFF
TRBV7-3	-	-	13	TRBJ1-1	TGTGCCAGCAACTCGGGGGGGGATACTGAAGCTTTCTTT	CASNSGGDTEAFF
TRBV7-9	once	-	15	TRBJ2-5	TGTGCCAGCAGCTTATCTCCGGGAGAACAAGAGACCCAGTACTTC	CASSLSPGEQETQYF
TRBV7-9	-	TRBD2	16	TRBJ2-1	TGTGCCAGCAGCTTAGTAGCGGGAGTCTCCTACAATGAGCAGTTCTTC	CASSLVAGVSYNEQFF
TRBV2	many	TRBD2	16	TRBJ2-7	TGTGCCAGCAGTGCAGAGGGTAGCGGGAACTCCTACGAGCAGTACTTC	CASSAEGSGNSYEQYF
TRBV6-5	few	TRBD2	16	TRBJ2-7	TGTGCCAGCAGTTACTCGAAGCCCGGGGGGGGCTACGAGCAGTACTTC	CASSYSKPGGGYEQYF
TRBV6-5	once	TRBD2	14	TRBJ2-7	TGTGCCAGCAGTCCCCTGGCGGGAGTCTTGGAGCAGTACTTC	CASSPLAGVLEQYF
TRBV5-1	-	-	16	TRBJ2-3	TGCGCCAGCAGCTCCGTTCCACTAGGGAGCACAGATACGCAGTATTTT	CASSSVPLGSTDTQYF
TRBV11-2	-	-	14	TRBJ2-7	TGTGCCAGCAGCTTACCCAACAGCCCCTACGAGCAGTACTTC	CASSLPNSPYEQYF
TRBV29-1	-	-	12	TRBJ2-7	TGCAGCGTTGGGTACTCCAACAGGGAGCAGTACTTC	CSVGYSNREQYF
TRBV18	-	-	14	TRBJ2-1	TGTGCCAGCTCACCAGGGCAGGGGAGATATGAGCAGTTCTTC	CASSPGQGRYEQFF
TRBV9	few	-	18	TRBJ2-6	TGTGCCAGCAGCGGGGCAGGGGACATAGGCTCTGGGGCCAACGTCCTGACTTTC	CASSGAGDIGSGANVLTF
TRBV18	-	-	16	TRBJ2-2	TGTGCCAGCTCACCACCGACGTGGGAGGACACCGGGGAGCTGTTTTTT	CASSPPTWEDTGELFF
TRBV28	-	-	14	TRBJ2-5	TGTGCCAGCAGTTTTGGGCCAGGGACTTTACACCAGTACTTC	CASSFGPGTLHQYF
TRBV28	-	TRBD2	14	TRBJ2-1	TGTGCCAGCACCCCTCCGGGACTAGATAATGAGCAGTTCTTC	CASTPPGLDNEQFF
TRBV19	-	TRBD1	13	TRBJ2-1	TGTGCCAGTAGTACCGACAGGGGCAATGAGCAGTTCTTC	CASSTDRGNEQFF
TRBV27	-	-	15	TRBJ1-1	TGTGCCAGCAGTTTATCTGGAGAGTGGCGGTTAGGTGCTTTCTTT	CASSLSGEWRLGAFF